The 20 T cell receptor beta chains presented below share a single source sample, sequenced in a study of T cell responses to AZD1222 COVID-19 vaccine. Sequencing used immunoSEQ multiplex PCR; TCRdb keeps in-frame clones, though not all of them. The sample has 99,000 or so clones; roughly 82% are singletons. The input for sequencing was peripheral blood, taken on day 0 of AZD1222 vaccination. The receptor source for this set is an adult in good health.

J is TRBJ2-1 and V is TRBV6-2 or TRBV6-3; weak D call: TRBD2 (7 bases). Trimming cost V 2 bases and J 8 bases, with 13 bases left between them. The length of the CDR3 is 14 residues. Germline-derived CDR1 and CDR2 are MNHEY and SVGEGT. CDR3 amino acids: CASSYGGAQYEQFF. In nucleotides, the CDR3 is TGTGCCAGCAGTTACGGGGGGGCGCAGTATGAGCAGTTCTTC.

This chain links TRBV27 with TRBJ1-2, with a tentative D call TRBD1 (5 bases). The CDR3 contains 13 residues. Germline assignment: CDR1 MNHEY and CDR2 SMNVEV (reference sequence). V was cut by 6 bases and J by 0 bases, with 8 bases left in between. Here the CDR3 reads CASSGTANYGYTF. DNA for the CDR3: TGTGCCAGCAGCGGGACGGCTAACTATGGCTACACCTTC.

The chain carries TRBV5-1 and TRBJ1-1; 8 bases align to TRBD1. Germline assignment: CDR1 SGHRS and CDR2 YFSETQ. The CDR3 is 14 residues long. With V trimmed by 2 bases and J by 5 bases, 5 bases remained unmatched. CDR3 region: CASSFSRGLTEAFF. The CDR3 coding sequence is TGCGCCAGCAGCTTCTCCAGGGGGCTTACTGAAGCTTTCTTT.

Comments on this clone: A read error may produce the germline difference seen at one junction end. The chain couples TRBV9 to TRBJ1-2; weak D call: TRBD1 (6 bases). The CDR3 runs 14 residues. Germline V gene sequence: CDR1 SGDLS, CDR2 YYNGEE. CDR3 coding DNA: TGTGCCAGCAGCGGGGACTTAGGGGGTGCCTGGACAGACTTC. Translated: CASSGDLGGAWTDF.

The chain has TRBV2 and TRBJ2-7, with TRBD1 matching 10 bases. The V gene end was trimmed by 7 bases and the J gene end by 2 bases; junction bases not matched to a gene: 5. This CDR3 is built from 14 residues. Germline lookup yields CDR1 SNHLY and CDR2 FYNNEI. CDR3 region: CASTSDRGAYEQYF. The CDR3, as DNA: TGTGCCAGCACCTCGGACAGGGGGGCCTACGAGCAGTACTTC.

The chain has TRBV12-3 or TRBV12-4 and TRBJ1-1; D may be TRBD1 (5 bases). The CDR3 has 12 amino acids. Trimming removed 4 bases from V and 5 bases from J, with 8 bases in between. This chain's CDR3 is CASSSGRTEAFF. CDR3 DNA: TGTGCCAGCAGTTCAGGGAGAACTGAAGCTTTCTTT.

The chain joins TRBV6-6 to TRBJ2-2, with a weak D call TRBD2 (6 bases). Germline assignment: CDR1 MNHNY and CDR2 SVGAGI (reference sequence). The CDR3 has 16 residues. With 0 bases removed from V and 3 bases from J, the gap between germline ends came to 11 bases. As DNA, the CDR3 is TGTGCCAGCAGTTACTCGACTGGAGGGCACACCGGGGAGCTGTTTTTT. The encoded protein is CASSYSTGGHTGELFF.

This chain connects TRBV9 to TRBJ2-5; no reliable D call. The CDR3 covers 13 residues. Looked up from germline, CDR1 is SGDLS and CDR2 is YYNGEE. With 0 bases removed from V and 5 bases from J, the gap between germline ends came to 8 bases. The CDR3 is CASSVGVRETQYF. The CDR3 DNA reads as TGTGCCAGCAGCGTAGGGGTGCGGGAGACCCAGTACTTC.

CDR3 sequence: CASSLVPETHGYTF. The CDR3 coding sequence is TGCGCCAGCAGCTTGGTCCCAGAGACTCATGGCTACACCTTC. The J gene is TRBJ1-2, the V gene TRBV5-1; D is uncertain. V was trimmed by 0 bases and J by 6 bases, leaving 12 bases between them. From germline, CDR1 is SGHRS and CDR2 YFSETQ. CDR3 length: 14 residues. The entire variable domain, with the rest obtained from reference TRBV5-1 and TRBJ1-2, is as follows: KAGVTQTPRYLIKTRGQQVTLSCSPISGHRSVSWYQQTPGQGLQFLFEYFSETQRNKGNFPGRFSGRQFSNSRSEMNVSTLELGDSALYLCASSLVPETHGYTFGSGTRLTVV.

The rearrangement joins TRBV25-1 to TRBJ2-4; 7 bases are shared with TRBD1. V lost 2 bases and J lost 6; bases outside the gene matches: 4. The CDR3 loop spans 14 amino acids. Germline V gives CDR1 MGHDK, CDR2 SYGVNS. The CDR3 loop is CASSEGTATNIQYF. The CDR3 DNA reads as TGTGCCAGCAGTGAAGGGACAGCTACAAACATTCAGTACTTC.

The sample holds one count of this clone. This chain uses TRBV5-1 with TRBJ2-5; 10 bases are a match to TRBD2. The CDR3 totals 15 residues. Unmatched junction bases numbered 6, after V lost 4 bases and J lost 3 bases. The germline gives CDR1 SGHRS, CDR2 YFSETQ. This CDR3 reads CASSTVGTSEETQYF. In DNA, the CDR3 is TGCGCCAGCAGCACGGTGGGGACTAGCGAAGAGACCCAGTACTTC.

The V and J genes are TRBV4-2 and TRBJ1-6; D gene uncertain. Deletions cut 0 bases from V and 8 bases from J, with 11 bases between. Germline lookup yields CDR1 LGHNA and CDR2 YNFKEQ. The CDR3 loop spans 15 amino acids. The CDR3 DNA is TGTGCCAGCAGCCAAGAACAACAGTATCATTCACCCCTCCACTTT. This codes for CASSQEQQYHSPLHF.

The chain employs TRBV7-8 and TRBJ2-1; 8 bases map to TRBD1. Germline V CDR1 and CDR2: SGHVS, FQNEAQ. The junction had 6 bases not matched to a gene; V was cut back by 3 bases and J by 2 bases. This CDR3 spans 16 amino acids. This chain's CDR3 is CASSFSTGGTYNEQFF. The CDR3 DNA reads TGTGCCAGCAGCTTCAGCACAGGGGGGACCTACAATGAGCAGTTCTTC.

This clone showed up just a few times. V gene TRBV7-9 combines with J gene TRBJ1-2; 7 bases fit TRBD1. Trimming took 5 bases from V and 4 from J; bases not matched to a gene: 7. This CDR3 spans 14 amino acids. Germline loops: CDR1 SEHNR, CDR2 FQNEAQ (reference sequence). In nucleotides, the CDR3 is TGTGCCAGCAGCCCTCCGGGACAGTTCTATGGCTACACCTTC. Encoded protein: CASSPPGQFYGYTF.

The chain couples TRBV10-2 to TRBJ2-7, with D perhaps TRBD2 (7 bases). V gave up 1 base and J gave up 12 bases, with 16 bases separating them. The CDR3 length is 13 residues. Looked up from germline, CDR1 is WSHSY and CDR2 is SAAADI. The DNA of the CDR3 is TGCGCCAGCAGTGAGTGGGAGGGACAAGGTTTGTACTTC. Protein sequence: CASSEWEGQGLYF.

This chain links TRBV3-1 (or the pseudogene TRBV3-2) with TRBJ1-3, with D maybe TRBD1 (6 bases). The CDR3 covers 18 residues. Trimming took off 1 base at V and 0 bases at J, with 16 bases between the two ends. Germline CDR1 reads LGHDT; CDR2 reads YNNKEL (reference sequence). The CDR3 is CASSQGKQGQISGNTIYF. CDR3 nucleotide sequence: TGTGCCAGCAGCCAAGGGAAGCAAGGACAGATCTCTGGAAACACCATATATTTT.

With regard to this clone: The limits of the CDR3 on the DNA are not certain, so only TCRdb's listed CDR3 is given. The chain recombines TRBV2 with TRBJ1-1. The CDR3 comprises 13 residues, both ends counted. Germline V gene data show CDR1 as SNHLY and CDR2 as FYNNEI. The CDR3 region is CASSFLENTEAFF.

V is TRBV7-2 and J is TRBJ2-3; unclear D gene. The CDR3 contains 14 residues. Trimming shortened V by 5 bases and J by 3 bases, and 12 bases separated the two germline ends. Germline values: CDR1 SGHTA, CDR2 FQGNSA. CDR3 sequence reads: CASSPTRPTDTQYF. CDR3 nucleotides: TGTGCCAGCAGCCCAACCCGACCTACAGATACGCAGTATTTT.

The rearrangement uses TRBV6-5 and TRBJ1-2, with 7 positions matching TRBD1. Germline V gene sequence: CDR1 MNHEY, CDR2 SVGAGI. The CDR3 sequence is 13 residues long. Trimming cost V 5 bases and J 7 bases; bases outside gene matches: 7. The CDR3 sequence is CASSPGTVGGYTF. Here the CDR3 DNA reads TGTGCCAGCAGTCCCGGGACAGTCGGTGGCTACACCTTC.

The rearrangement uses TRBV24-1 and TRBJ2-7; D gene unclear. Germline loops: CDR1 KGHDR, CDR2 SFDVKD. V was trimmed by 4 bases and J by 5 bases, leaving 14 bases between them. CDR3 length: 14 amino acids. For the CDR3, the DNA is TGTGCCACCAGTGACTCCCTGACCCCACACGAGCAGTACTTC. Translated, it gives CATSDSLTPHEQYF.